A single sample is the source of the 18 T cell receptor beta chains below, sequenced in a study of cytomegalovirus exposure and HLA in healthy donors. It was with 60 Vbeta and 13 Jbeta primers that the PCR ran. Generated by immunoSEQ multiplex PCR, the TCRdb table keeps only in-frame clones and is missing some. The sample table includes under 200,000 clones. The sample taken for sequencing was PBMCs. These receptors all come from a man between 25 and 39 years old in good health and CMV-seronegative.

This chain connects TRBV7-8 to TRBJ1-1; maybe TRBD1 (6 bases). Germline-derived CDR1 and CDR2 are SGHVS and FQNEAQ. V dropped 8 bases and J dropped 0 bases, with 10 bases sitting between them. This CDR3 region has 13 residues. CDR3: CASLGQMNTEAFF. The CDR3 nucleotides read TGTGCCAGCCTAGGACAGATGAACACTGAAGCTTTCTTT.

The CDR3 DNA reads as TGCGCCAGCACAACAGGGGAAGATACGCAGTATTTT. Protein sequence: CASTTGEDTQYF. The J gene is TRBJ2-3, the V gene TRBV5-1, with TRBD1 matching over 7 bases. J lost 5 bases, V lost 6 bases, and 3 bases had no gene match. CDR3 length: 12 amino acids. Germline values: CDR1 SGHRS, CDR2 YFSETQ.

The chain carries TRBV28 and TRBJ1-1, with D uncertain. Germline-derived CDR1 and CDR2 are MDHEN and SYDVKM. The CDR3 is 12 residues long. V dropped 2 bases and J dropped 7 bases, with 8 bases sitting between them. For the CDR3, the DNA is TGTGCCAGCAGTTTAGTCCTAGGTGAAGCTTTCTTT. As protein: CASSLVLGEAFF.

The chain links TRBV19 to TRBJ2-3; 7 bases map to TRBD1. This CDR3 is 14 amino acids long. Germline lookup yields CDR1 LNHDA and CDR2 SQIVND (reference sequence). The junction had 6 bases not matched to a gene; V was cut back by 4 bases and J by 5 bases. The CDR3 loop is CASSTQGNGDTQYF. The CDR3 bases are TGTGCCAGTAGTACACAGGGGAATGGAGATACGCAGTATTTT.

The chain has TRBV7-7 and TRBJ2-5; TRBD2 aligns across 12 bases. The CDR3 runs to 16 residues. Trimming removed 1 base from V and 3 bases from J; junction bases left unmatched: 3. CDR1 and CDR2 from the germline V gene are SSHAT and FNYEAQ (reference sequence). The CDR3 DNA follows: TGTGCCAGCAGCTTAGGACTAGCGGGGGATGAAGAGACCCAGTACTTC. This codes for CASSLGLAGDEETQYF.

The J gene is TRBJ2-5, the V gene TRBV27; D is perhaps TRBD1 (6 bases). Germline V CDR1 and CDR2: MNHEY, SMNVEV (reference sequence). The V end was cut by 6 bases, the J end by 4 bases, with 12 bases between. The CDR3 has 13 amino acids. Here the CDR3 reads CASRQGRLETQYF. The CDR3 nucleotides read TGTGCCAGCAGACAGGGAAGGTTAGAGACCCAGTACTTC.

The chain recombines TRBV19 with TRBJ1-6, with no clear D. CDR3 length equals 12 residues. Germline-derived CDR1 and CDR2 are LNHDA and SQIVND (reference sequence). Deletions cut 7 bases from V and 9 bases from J, with 10 bases between. CDR3: CASNELSSPLHF. CDR3 sequence (DNA): TGTGCCAGTAACGAGTTAAGTTCACCCCTCCACTTT.

The rearrangement links TRBV28 to TRBJ2-1; 9 bases map to TRBD2. The CDR3 has 16 residues. Germline V lookup: CDR1 MDHEN, CDR2 SYDVKM. V shed 1 base and J 5 bases; nucleotides not matched to a gene: 6. CDR3 amino acids: CASSLSVTSGHNEQFF. CDR3 nucleotides: TGTGCCAGCAGTTTATCTGTGACTAGCGGCCACAATGAGCAGTTCTTC.

The gene calls are TRBV29-1 and TRBJ2-1; maybe TRBD1 (5 bases). The germline V and J ends were trimmed by 8 bases and 5 bases, with 22 bases remaining between them. The CDR3 is made up of 15 amino acids. Germline V gene data show CDR1 as SQVTM and CDR2 as ANQGSEA. The CDR3, as DNA: TGCAGCTTAAGCTCGTCTCAGGGAATTCACAATGAGCAGTTCTTC. Translation: CSLSSSQGIHNEQFF.

This chain uses TRBV5-6 with TRBJ2-7, with 8 bases fitting TRBD2. The V gene's germline CDR1 is SGHDT and CDR2 YYEEEE. V shed 2 bases and J 1 base; nucleotides not matched to a gene: 2. CDR3 length equals 14 residues. The CDR3 DNA reads as TGTGCCAGCAGCTTATCGGGAGGGTCCTACGAGCAGTACTTC. Translating it yields CASSLSGGSYEQYF.

The chain employs TRBV5-1 and TRBJ1-4; a weak D match, TRBD1 (5 bases). The CDR3 runs 19 residues. V was trimmed by 0 bases and J by 4 bases, leaving 22 bases between them. The germline V gene has CDR1 SGHRS and CDR2 YFSETQ. The CDR3 protein is CASSLGVGGNSDLNEKLFF. DNA of the CDR3: TGCGCCAGCAGCTTGGGAGTGGGGGGGAACAGCGACCTTAATGAAAAACTGTTTTTT.

This sequence joins TRBV5-1 and TRBJ2-5; tentative D call: TRBD2 (5 bases). The V gene lost 6 bases and the J gene lost 5 bases, with 20 bases spanning the gap. Germline V lookup: CDR1 SGHRS, CDR2 YFSETQ. The CDR3 is 15 residues long. The CDR3 sequence is CASTLSDPRGETQYF. The CDR3 coding sequence is TGCGCCAGCACCCTAAGCGACCCCAGAGGGGAGACCCAGTACTTC. Full variable domain (outside the CDR3, taken from reference TRBV5-1 and TRBJ2-5): KAGVTQTPRYLIKTRGQQVTLSCSPISGHRSVSWYQQTPGQGLQFLFEYFSETQRNKGNFPGRFSGRQFSNSRSEMNVSTLELGDSALYLCASTLSDPRGETQYFGPGTRLLVL.

The chain links TRBV19 to TRBJ2-3; a possible D gene is TRBD2 (5 bases). The CDR3 is 16 residues long. Per germline, CDR1 LNHDA and CDR2 SQIVND (reference sequence). Trimming pared 5 bases from V and 3 bases from J, leaving 18 bases between. The DNA for the CDR3 is TGTGCCAGTAGTCCCCGTTCTGGGGAGATAACAGATACGCAGTATTTT. Amino acids: CASSPRSGEITDTQYF.

The chain combines TRBV7-6 with TRBJ1-3; D remains unclear. The V gene lost 5 bases and the J gene lost 0 bases, with 11 bases spanning the gap. Germline-derived CDR1 and CDR2 are SGHVS and FNYEAQ. The CDR3 has 15 residues. The CDR3: CASSPRSSSGNTIYF. The DNA for the CDR3 is TGTGCCAGCAGCCCGCGGTCCTCCTCTGGAAACACCATATATTTT.

The chain uses TRBV30 and TRBJ2-1; D remains unclear. V was pared by 7 bases and J by 0 bases, with 10 bases between. Germline CDR1 reads GTSNPN; CDR2 reads SVGIG (reference sequence). The CDR3 is 13 residues long. CDR3 sequence (DNA): TGTGCCTCAGTACCCCTCTCCTACAATGAGCAGTTCTTC. Encoded protein: CASVPLSYNEQFF.

The chain employs TRBV7-6 and TRBJ1-3; D unclear. The CDR3 length is 15 residues. CDR1 and CDR2 from the germline V gene are SGHVS and FNYEAQ. The V end was cut by 5 bases, the J end by 0 bases, with 11 bases between. The CDR3 DNA reads TGTGCCAGCAGCCCCCTGGACTTCTCTGGAAACACCATATATTTT. It is translated as CASSPLDFSGNTIYF.

The gene calls are TRBV9 and TRBJ2-7, with D possibly being TRBD2 (5 bases). The CDR3 consists of 16 residues. V lost 4 bases and J 6 bases, leaving 23 bases between the germline ends. Germline V gene sequence: CDR1 SGDLS, CDR2 YYNGEE. Written as DNA, the CDR3 is TGTGCCAGCAGCCCCCCGGGGTCGGGGTTGGTTAGCGAGCAGTACTTC. It encodes CASSPPGSGLVSEQYF. The variable domain in full, completed from reference TRBV9 and TRBJ2-7, reads DSGVTQTPKHLITATGQRVTLRCSPRSGDLSVYWYQQSLDQGLQFLIQYYNGEERAKGNILERFSAQQFPDLHSELNLSSLELGDSALYFCASSPPGSGLVSEQYFGPGTRLTVT.

V is TRBV15 and J is TRBJ1-3; possible D gene TRBD1, 6 bases. CDR1 and CDR2 (germline): LNHNV, YYDKDF (reference sequence). This CDR3 has 18 amino acids. V shed 1 base and J shed 0 bases, with 16 bases lying between them. In DNA, the CDR3 is TGTGCCACCAGCAGAGGGGATGGACAGAGAAGCTCTGGAAACACCATATATTTT. It codes for CATSRGDGQRSSGNTIYF. The whole variable domain, filled in from reference TRBV15 and TRBJ1-3, reads DAMVIQNPRYQVTQFGKPVTLSCSQTLNHNVMYWYQQKSSQAPKLLFHYYDKDFNNEADTPDNFQSRRPNTSFCFLDIRSPGLGDTAMYLCATSRGDGQRSSGNTIYFGEGSWLTVV.